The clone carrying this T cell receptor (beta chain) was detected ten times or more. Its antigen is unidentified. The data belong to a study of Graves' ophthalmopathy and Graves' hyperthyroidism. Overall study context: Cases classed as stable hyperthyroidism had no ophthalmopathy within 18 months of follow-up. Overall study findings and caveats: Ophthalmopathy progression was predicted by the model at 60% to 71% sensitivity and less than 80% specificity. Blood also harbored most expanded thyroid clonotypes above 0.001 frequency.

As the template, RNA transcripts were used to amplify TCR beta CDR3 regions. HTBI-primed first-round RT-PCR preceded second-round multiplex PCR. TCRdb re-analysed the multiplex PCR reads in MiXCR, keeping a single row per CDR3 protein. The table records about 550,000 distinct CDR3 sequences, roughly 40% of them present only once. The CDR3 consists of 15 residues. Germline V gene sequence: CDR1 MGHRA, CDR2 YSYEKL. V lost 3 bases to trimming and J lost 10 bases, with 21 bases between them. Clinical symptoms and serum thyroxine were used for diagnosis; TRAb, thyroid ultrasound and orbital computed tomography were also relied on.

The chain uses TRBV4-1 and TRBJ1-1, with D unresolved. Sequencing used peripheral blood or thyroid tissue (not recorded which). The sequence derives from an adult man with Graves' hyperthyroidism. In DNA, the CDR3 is TGCGCCAGCAGCCAGGGGATCCTTTCGAGGAAGTCAGCTTTCTTT. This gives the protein CASSQGILSRKSAFF.